A selection of T cell receptor beta chains follows, all from one sample in a study of shared clonotypes between healthy human individuals. Some clones are missing from TCRdb's copy, which holds only in-frame ones; the method was immunoSEQ multiplex PCR. The sample has about 600,000 clones, around 97% seen once; the top ten hold about 0.06%. The specimen sequenced was naive CD4+ T cells sorted from blood. These receptor sequences come from a woman aged 25 to 39 in good health. CDR3s include the opening cysteine and the closing phenylalanine or tryptophan. The D gene is left open where the match is weak. Clone size is given for some rows only: seen once, a few or many times, or a class if the clone is expanded.

J: TRBJ2-6; D: -; size: -; V: TRBV6-1; DNA: TGTGCCAGCAGTGATCGAGGACAATACGTCTCTGGGGCCAACGTCCTGACTTTC; CDR3: CASSDRGQYVSGANVLTF
J: TRBJ2-1; D: TRBD1; size: -; V: TRBV5-1; DNA: TGCGCCAGCAGCTTGGCCGAAGGACAGGGAAGGCAGTTCTTC; CDR3: CASSLAEGQGRQFF
J: TRBJ2-5; D: -; size: -; V: TRBV2; DNA: TGTGCCAGCAGTGAAGTCCCACAAGAGACCCAGTACTTC; CDR3: CASSEVPQETQYF
J: TRBJ2-7; D: TRBD1; size: -; V: TRBV6-1; DNA: TGTGCCAGCAGTGAAGCGCTTCTTAGGACAGGTAACGAGCAGTACTTC; CDR3: CASSEALLRTGNEQYF
J: TRBJ2-7; D: -; size: -; V: TRBV18; DNA: TGTGCCAGCTCACCCGCAGGGAAGAACACCTACGAGCAGTACTTC; CDR3: CASSPAGKNTYEQYF
J: TRBJ2-6; D: -; size: -; V: TRBV19; DNA: TGTGCCAGTAGTTTCTCCGGGGGCATTTCTGGGGCCAACGTCCTGACTTTC; CDR3: CASSFSGGISGANVLTF
J: TRBJ1-1; D: -; size: -; V: TRBV28; DNA: TGTGCCAGCAGTTTCAGGTCCACTGAAGCTTTCTTT; CDR3: CASSFRSTEAFF
J: TRBJ2-1; D: -; size: -; V: TRBV7-9; DNA: TGTGCCAGCAGCCGAATCGGAGGGGAAATCGACAATGAGCAGTTCTTC; CDR3: CASSRIGGEIDNEQFF
J: TRBJ2-3; D: -; size: -; V: TRBV2; DNA: TGTGCCAGCAGCCCGACGGGCGGCACGCAGTATTTT; CDR3: CASSPTGGTQYF
J: TRBJ2-2; D: -; size: -; V: TRBV10-1; DNA: TGCGCCAGCAGCCTACAGGGACCGAACACCGGGGAGCTGTTTTTT; CDR3: CASSLQGPNTGELFF
J: TRBJ2-4; D: -; size: -; V: TRBV18; DNA: TGTGCCAGCTCACCACGGGAATGGGACATTCAGTACTTC; CDR3: CASSPREWDIQYF
J: TRBJ2-1; D: TRBD2; size: -; V: TRBV18; DNA: TGTGCCAGCTCACGACTAGCGGGAGGGTACAATGAGCAGTTCTTC; CDR3: CASSRLAGGYNEQFF
J: TRBJ2-7; D: -; size: -; V: TRBV11-2; DNA: TGTGCCAGCAGGAGGAGGGGTAGCGGTACGTGGGAGCAGTACTTC; CDR3: CASRRRGSGTWEQYF
J: TRBJ2-1; D: -; size: -; V: TRBV9; DNA: TGTGCCAGCAGCTCCAGGGTAAATAATGAGCAGTTCTTC; CDR3: CASSSRVNNEQFF
J: TRBJ1-5; D: -; size: -; V: TRBV28; DNA: TGTGCCAGCACCAACAATTTGGCAATCAAGCCCCAGCATTTT; CDR3: CASTNNLAIKPQHF
J: TRBJ2-4; D: TRBD1; size: once; V: TRBV5-1; DNA: TGCGCCAGCAGCTTGCCGGGACAGGGGGCCAAAAACATTCAGTACTTC; CDR3: CASSLPGQGAKNIQYF
J: TRBJ2-7; D: TRBD1; size: -; V: TRBV6-1; DNA: TGTGCCAGCAGTCAGGGACAGCTGATAACCTACGAGCAGTACTTC; CDR3: CASSQGQLITYEQYF
J: TRBJ2-3; D: -; size: -; V: TRBV5-1; DNA: TGCGCCAGCAACCCCGGGTCAGGGTACGCAGATACGCAGTATTTT; CDR3: CASNPGSGYADTQYF
J: TRBJ2-7; D: TRBD2; size: few; V: TRBV5-1; DNA: TGCGCCAGCAGCTTGTGGGTAGCGGGAGACTACGAGCAGTACTTC; CDR3: CASSLWVAGDYEQYF
J: TRBJ2-1; D: -; size: -; V: TRBV28; DNA: TGTGCCAGCAGCCCTGCGGGGCAAGGGGATTGGAATGAGCAGTTCTTC; CDR3: CASSPAGQGDWNEQFF
J: TRBJ2-7; D: TRBD2; size: -; V: TRBV6-5; DNA: TGTGCCAGCAGTGCCCAGCGGGAGTCATACGAGCAGTACTTC; CDR3: CASSAQRESYEQYF
J: TRBJ2-7; D: TRBD2; size: -; V: TRBV2; DNA: TGTGCCAGCAGACTAGCGGGAGAATCCTACGAGCAGTACTTC; CDR3: CASRLAGESYEQYF
J: TRBJ2-7; D: -; size: -; V: TRBV30; DNA: TGTGCCTTCTCGGGACAAACCTCCGAGCAGTACTTC; CDR3: CAFSGQTSEQYF
J: TRBJ2-2; D: TRBD1; size: -; V: TRBV27; DNA: TGTGCCAGCAGTCTTAGACAGGGACCCGGGGAGCTGTTTTTT; CDR3: CASSLRQGPGELFF
J: TRBJ2-5; D: -; size: -; V: TRBV9; DNA: TGTGCCAGCAGCGTAGGGGCAGGACAAGAGACCCAGTACTTC; CDR3: CASSVGAGQETQYF
J: TRBJ1-1; D: -; size: -; V: TRBV28; DNA: TGTGCCAGCAGTTTCCCACAGGGCTCTAACACTGAAGCTTTCTTT; CDR3: CASSFPQGSNTEAFF
J: TRBJ2-2; D: -; size: -; V: TRBV2; DNA: TGTGCCAGCAACCAGGGGGGACGTACCGGGGAGCTGTTTTTT; CDR3: CASNQGGRTGELFF
J: TRBJ2-1; D: TRBD2; size: -; V: TRBV5-8; DNA: TGTGCCAGCCGAAGACGGGGACTAGCGGGGTACAATGAGCAGTTCTTC; CDR3: CASRRRGLAGYNEQFF
J: TRBJ2-6; D: -; size: -; V: TRBV29-1; DNA: TGCAGCGTTGAAGCCCACCCTTCTGGGGCCAACGTCCTGACTTTC; CDR3: CSVEAHPSGANVLTF
J: TRBJ2-1; D: -; size: -; V: TRBV11-3; DNA: TGTGCCAGCAGCCTGGGAAGGGCCTACAATGAGCAGTTCTTC; CDR3: CASSLGRAYNEQFF
J: TRBJ1-1; D: -; size: -; V: TRBV5-6; DNA: TGTGCCAGCACCCTCGACGGGCCGGACACTGAAGCTTTCTTT; CDR3: CASTLDGPDTEAFF
J: TRBJ2-4; D: -; size: -; V: TRBV6-1; DNA: TGTGCCAGCAGTGAAGGGCGCTCCGCTACCCTAAACATTCAGTACTTC; CDR3: CASSEGRSATLNIQYF
J: TRBJ1-5; D: -; size: -; V: TRBV28; DNA: TGTGCCAGCAGTCCAATTCTAGGGGCGCCCCAGCATTTT; CDR3: CASSPILGAPQHF
J: TRBJ1-5; D: TRBD1; size: few; V: TRBV6-5; DNA: TGTGCCAGCAGGCGGGACAGCGGGAATCAGCCCCAGCATTTT; CDR3: CASRRDSGNQPQHF
J: TRBJ2-7; D: -; size: -; V: TRBV14; DNA: TGTGCCAGCAGCCGAGGGGGCTACGAGCAGTACTTC; CDR3: CASSRGGYEQYF
J: TRBJ2-7; D: TRBD1; size: -; V: TRBV6-5; DNA: TGTGCCAGCACCGGACAGGGTAGCTCCTACGAGCAGTACTTC; CDR3: CASTGQGSSYEQYF
J: TRBJ2-1; D: TRBD2; size: -; V: TRBV19; DNA: TGTGCCAGTAGCTTCGGGGGGACGCGTAGGAATGAGCAGTTCTTC; CDR3: CASSFGGTRRNEQFF
J: TRBJ2-2; D: -; size: -; V: TRBV27; DNA: TGTGCCAGCAGTTTATCCCACACCGGGGAGCTGTTTTTT; CDR3: CASSLSHTGELFF
J: TRBJ1-5; D: -; size: -; V: TRBV6-5; DNA: TGTGCCAGCAGCTCCCAAGTAAATCAGCCCCAGCATTTT; CDR3: CASSSQVNQPQHF
J: TRBJ2-2; D: TRBD1; size: -; V: TRBV28; DNA: TGTGCCAGCCTCTTTGACAGGGGGTTGGCCGGGGAGCTGTTTTTT; CDR3: CASLFDRGLAGELFF
J: TRBJ1-2; D: -; size: -; V: TRBV18; DNA: TGTGCCAGCTCGTCGGACAGATTGGTTAACTATGGCTACACCTTC; CDR3: CASSSDRLVNYGYTF
J: TRBJ1-5; D: -; size: -; V: TRBV28; DNA: TGTGCCAGCAGTTTAATCGCGGGACGCCAGCCCCAGCATTTT; CDR3: CASSLIAGRQPQHF
J: TRBJ2-2; D: -; size: -; V: TRBV18; DNA: TGTGCCAGCTCACCACCCTCGTCCGGGGAGCTGTTTTTT; CDR3: CASSPPSSGELFF
J: TRBJ2-1; D: -; size: -; V: TRBV21-1; DNA: TGTGCCAGCAGCCCTATCTCGTGGACGGCAAGCTCCTACAATGAGCAGTTCTTC; CDR3: CASSPISWTASSYNEQFF
J: TRBJ2-6; D: TRBD2; size: -; V: TRBV30; DNA: TGTGCCCGCGGGGGGCCCGCTGGGGCCAACGTCCTGACTTTC; CDR3: CARGGPAGANVLTF
J: TRBJ2-5; D: TRBD2; size: -; V: TRBV28; DNA: TGTGCTACGACGGGGCCGGGACTAGCGGGAGAGACCCAGTACTTC; CDR3: CATTGPGLAGETQYF
J: TRBJ2-1; D: -; size: -; V: TRBV19; DNA: TGTGCCAGTAGTATTGGCCAGAACAATGAGCAGTTCTTC; CDR3: CASSIGQNNEQFF
J: TRBJ1-2; D: -; size: -; V: TRBV28; DNA: TGTGCCAGCAGTTTATCCGGGGGGCCCTATGGCTACACCTTC; CDR3: CASSLSGGPYGYTF